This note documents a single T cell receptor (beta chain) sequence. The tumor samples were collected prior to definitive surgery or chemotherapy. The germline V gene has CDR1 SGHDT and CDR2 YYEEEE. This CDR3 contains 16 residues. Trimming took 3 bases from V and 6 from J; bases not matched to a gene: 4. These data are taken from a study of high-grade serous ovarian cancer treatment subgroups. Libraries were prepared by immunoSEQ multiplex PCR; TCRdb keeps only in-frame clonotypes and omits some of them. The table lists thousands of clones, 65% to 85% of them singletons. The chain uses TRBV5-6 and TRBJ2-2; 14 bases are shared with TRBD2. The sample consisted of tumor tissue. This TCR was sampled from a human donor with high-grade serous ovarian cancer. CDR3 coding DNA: TGTGCCAGCAGCTCTTCGACTAGCGGGAGGGCCGGGGAGCTGTTTTTT. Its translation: CASSSSTSGRAGELFF.